These 22 T cell receptor beta chains share one sample of origin, sequenced in a study of blood T cells in healthy people across ages. Primers used in a second PCR of about 6 to 11 cycles were a sample-barcoded 5' primer and a J-beta primer mix. TCRdb re-called the 5' RACE reads through MiXCR, storing one row per CDR3 protein. The data contain approximately 800,000 distinct CDR3 sequences, 36% of them seen just once; the ten biggest clones take up 13%. The sample consisted of blood. Receptors originate from a man aged 18-30 years in good health.

This rearrangement joins TRBV4-3 to TRBJ1-2; 10 nucleotides match TRBD1. Germline V lookup: CDR1 LGHNA, CDR2 YSLEER. The CDR3 runs 17 residues. The junction had 9 bases not matched to a gene; V was cut back by 5 bases and J by 0 bases. The CDR3 DNA reads as TGCGCCAGCAGCATGTCCGGGACAGGGGATCCTAACTATGGCTACACCTTC. Translating gives CASSMSGTGDPNYGYTF.

This clonotype was recorded once. The V and J genes are TRBV7-3 and TRBJ2-2; weak D call: TRBD1 (6 bases). V was pared by 5 bases and J by 5 bases, with 9 bases between. The germline gives CDR1 SGHTA, CDR2 FQGTGA. CDR3 length equals 13 residues. CDR3 DNA sequence: TGTGCCAGCAGCAAACAGGGAACCGGGGAGCTGTTTTTT. It specifies CASSKQGTGELFF.

This clonotype was recorded many times. The J gene is TRBJ1-2, the V gene TRBV2; D may be TRBD1 (6 bases). Germline CDR1 and CDR2: SNHLY and FYNNEI. V shed 3 bases and J shed 4 bases, with 15 bases lying between them. The CDR3 consists of 15 residues. CDR3 in DNA: TGTGCCAGCAGTGATGAAGGGACAAGACTCTATGGCTACACCTTC. It specifies CASSDEGTRLYGYTF.

This clonotype was seen many times. The junction does not match germline at one end; this may be a read error. J is TRBJ2-1 and V is TRBV5-1; 13 bases are a match to TRBD2. The CDR3 runs 16 residues. In germline, CDR1 is SGHRS, CDR2 YFSETQ. The CDR3 bases are TGTGCCAGCAGCCGACTAGCGGGGGGCAGCTACAATGAGCAGTTCTTC. This sequence encodes CASSRLAGGSYNEQFF.

The chain is built from TRBV12-3 or TRBV12-4 and TRBJ1-2; 7 nucleotides agree with TRBD1. This CDR3 has 15 residues. The ends lost 3 bases at V and 4 bases at J; junction bases unmatched: 8. The CDR3 nucleotides are TGTGCCAGCAGTTTTCGACAGGGAGTAGGCTATGGCTACACCTTC. This gives the protein CASSFRQGVGYGYTF.

This clonotype came up once. An end of the junction differs from the germline gene, which may be a read error. The genes are TRBV7-9 and TRBJ2-2; D possibly corresponds to TRBD1 (8 bases). The CDR3 is made up of 16 amino acids. CDR1 is SEHNR, CDR2 FQNEAQ, per germline (reference sequence). In DNA, the CDR3 is TGTGCCAGCAGCCATCCGGACAGGGTAAAGGGCGGGGGGCTGTTTTTT. This codes for CASSHPDRVKGGGLFF.

A remark on this clonotype: Germline is not matched at one junction end, which may reflect a read error. The rearrangement joins TRBV30 to TRBJ2-4; D perhaps matches TRBD2 (6 bases). With the DNA end fitting TRBJ2-7 better, the J assignment may be wrong. Germline values: CDR1 GTSNPN, CDR2 SVGIG (reference sequence). The CDR3 runs to 13 residues. In DNA form, the CDR3 reads TGTGCCTGTAGTGTAGGCGGGAACTACGAGCAGTACTTC. This codes for CACSVGGNYEQYF.

Note on this clonotype: No conserved phenylalanine or tryptophan ends this CDR3, so it is likely a read error. The V and J genes are TRBV5-1 and TRBJ2-1, with a possible D match to TRBD1 (6 bases). This CDR3 spans 13 amino acids. The germline gives CDR1 SGHRS, CDR2 YFSETQ. V lost 3 bases and J lost 8, with 12 bases in between. This CDR3 reads CASSSQGRDEQFL. CDR3 DNA sequence: TGCGCCAGCAGCTCACAGGGTCGTGATGAGCAGTTCCTC.

This clonotype has ten or more counts. V gene TRBV4-3 combines with J gene TRBJ2-3; TRBD2 aligns across 7 bases. Germline assignment: CDR1 LGHNA and CDR2 YSLEER. CDR3 length equals 17 residues. V dropped 0 bases and J dropped 0; count of bases not matched to a gene: 6. In nucleotides, the CDR3 is TGCGCCAGCAGCCAAGACGGACTAGAGCTGAGCACAGATACGCAGTATTTT. It specifies CASSQDGLELSTDTQYF.

The chain carries TRBV4-3 and TRBJ1-6; possible D gene TRBD1, 6 bases. V lost 3 bases, J lost 0 bases, and 18 bases lay in between. Per germline, CDR1 LGHNA and CDR2 YSLEER. The CDR3 spans 19 residues. Here the CDR3 DNA reads TGCGCCAGCAGCCAGGACCCCCGGACAGATTACTCCTATAATTCACCCCTCCACTTT. It is translated as CASSQDPRTDYSYNSPLHF.

The rearrangement uses TRBV18 and TRBJ1-4; D call uncertain. The CDR3 sequence is 13 residues long. Germline V gene data show CDR1 as KGHSH and CDR2 as LQKENI. V was pared by 2 bases and J by 7 bases, with 8 bases between. CDR3 amino acids: CASSPGPREKLFF. The CDR3 DNA reads TGTGCCAGCTCACCAGGACCCCGTGAAAAACTGTTTTTT.

The chain combines TRBV2 with TRBJ1-2, with 7 bases matching TRBD1. After removal of 8 bases from V and 5 bases from J, the junction contained 8 bases not matched to a gene. Germline V gene lookup returns CDR1 SNHLY and CDR2 FYNNEI. The length of the CDR3 is 13 residues. The CDR3 is CASPGTDLYGYTF. The CDR3 nucleotides read TGTGCCAGCCCCGGGACAGATCTTTATGGCTACACCTTC.

Comments on this clonotype: A clone one base away is much larger, so this may be a read error. The V gene is TRBV12-3 or TRBV12-4, the J gene TRBJ2-3; D uncertain. CDR3 length: 13 residues. The CDR3 bases are TGTGCCAGCAGGTTGGACCGCACAGATGCGCAGTATTTT. Protein: CASRLDRTDAQYF.

The J gene is TRBJ2-5, the V gene TRBV20-1; possibly TRBD1 for D (6 bases). The V gene's germline CDR1 is DFQATT and CDR2 SNEGSKA (reference sequence). CDR3 length: 11 amino acids. The V end lost 8 bases, the J end lost 11 bases, and 18 bases lay between the germline ends. This chain's CDR3 is CSLQGSNEQYF. The CDR3 nucleotides read TGCAGTTTACAGGGTTCGAATGAGCAGTACTTC.

The J gene is TRBJ2-1, the V gene TRBV20-1; perhaps TRBD2 as D (6 bases). The CDR3 loop spans 17 amino acids. The V gene's germline CDR1 is DFQATT and CDR2 SNEGSKA (reference sequence). V shed 0 bases and J shed 0 bases, with 15 bases lying between them. In DNA form, the CDR3 reads TGCAGTGCTAGAGATCGGGGGAGAAGAAGCTCCTACAATGAGCAGTTCTTC. It specifies CSARDRGRRSSYNEQFF.

The sample holds a few counts of this clonotype. V is TRBV10-3 and J is TRBJ2-1, with 7 bases aligning to TRBD2. The CDR3 consists of 16 residues. In germline, CDR1 is ENHRY, CDR2 SYGVKD. J gave up 1 base and V 3 bases, and 6 bases lay outside the gene matches. The CDR3 nucleotides read TGTGCCATCAGTGATCGAGCGGGGTCGTCCTACAATGAGCAGTTCTTC. It yields the protein CAISDRAGSSYNEQFF.

The V call is TRBV13, the J call TRBJ2-7, with TRBD1 matching over 8 bases. The germline gives CDR1 PRHDT, CDR2 FYEKMQ (reference sequence). V lost 5 bases to trimming and J lost 3 bases; unmatched junction nucleotides: 3. This CDR3 region has 13 residues. The CDR3 is CASSPQGDYEQYF. In DNA form, the CDR3 reads TGTGCCAGCAGCCCACAGGGGGACTACGAGCAGTACTTC.

This clonotype showed up just a few times. The rearrangement links TRBV12-3 or TRBV12-4 to TRBJ1-4; 7 bases match TRBD1. Unmatched junction bases numbered 11, after V lost 6 bases and J lost 10 bases. The CDR3 totals 14 residues. The CDR3 coding sequence is TGTGCCAGCAGCTACTCCCGACAGGGAGGAAAACTGTTTTTT. Residues: CASSYSRQGGKLFF.

The DNA of the CDR3 is TGCAGTGCTCCCATGGCTGGGAGTTATGGCTACACCTTC. This codes for CSAPMAGSYGYTF. The V gene is TRBV20-1, the J gene TRBJ1-2; D is undetermined. Between the trimmed V and J ends, which lost 5 bases and 5 bases, there was a span of 15 bases. Germline V CDR1 and CDR2: DFQATT, SNEGSKA (reference sequence). This CDR3 comprises 13 residues.

The J gene is TRBJ2-5, the V gene TRBV9; 15 bases are shared with TRBD2. Germline loops: CDR1 SGDLS, CDR2 YYNGEE. After removal of 3 bases from V and 11 bases from J, the junction contained 14 bases not matched to a gene. There are 17 residues in the CDR3. This chain's CDR3 is CASSASGTSGGRNEQYF. The DNA for the CDR3 is TGTGCCAGCAGCGCCTCCGGGACTAGCGGGGGGAGAAATGAGCAGTACTTC. Using reference TRBV9 and TRBJ2-5 for the parts outside the CDR3, the full variable domain is DSGVTQTPKHLITATGQRVTLRCSPRSGDLSVYWYQQSLDQGLQFLIQYYNGEERAKGNILERFSAQQFPDLHSELNLSSLELGDSALYFCASSASGTSGGRNEQYFGPGTRLLVL.

This clonotype has more than one count but fewer than ten. The CDR3 spells CSASRDRGPDEQFF. CDR3 in DNA: TGCAGTGCTAGTAGGGACAGGGGGCCGGATGAGCAGTTCTTC. J is TRBJ2-1 and V is TRBV20-1; TRBD1 matches at 12 bases. The V segment lost 3 bases and the J segment 8 bases; nucleotides outside the gene matches: 5. The CDR3 runs 14 residues. Germline V CDR1 and CDR2: DFQATT, SNEGSKA (reference sequence).

The rearrangement links TRBV30 to TRBJ2-7, with 9 positions matching TRBD1. Germline lookup yields CDR1 GTSNPN and CDR2 SVGIG (reference sequence). The trim removed 5 bases at V and 5 bases at J, leaving 4 bases unmatched. The CDR3 runs to 12 residues. CDR3 sequence (DNA): TGTGCCTGGGGACAGGGGCCGGACGAGCAGTACTTC. It yields the protein CAWGQGPDEQYF.